The 7 T cell receptor beta chains below come from one sample, sequenced in a study of blood T cell repertoires in COVID-19. Method: immunoSEQ multiplex PCR; TCRdb's copy keeps in-frame clones and lacks some. Of 300,000 to 400,000 clones detected, 70% to 90% appear once; the ten largest clones hold roughly 4.2%. Material for sequencing was PBMCs or T cells enriched from blood (not recorded which). Every receptor here comes from a woman aged 35 to 49 with acute COVID-19.

The genes are TRBV5-1 and TRBJ2-2, with 10 bases that match TRBD1. In germline, CDR1 is SGHRS, CDR2 YFSETQ. The length of the CDR3 is 15 residues. Trimming took 0 bases from V and 5 from J; bases not matched to a gene: 1. The CDR3 is CASSLGQGATGELFF. In DNA, the CDR3 is TGCGCCAGCAGCTTGGGACAGGGGGCAACCGGGGAGCTGTTTTTT.

The gene calls are TRBV5-4 and TRBJ2-2, with 8 bases fitting TRBD1. The V gene's germline CDR1 is SGHNT and CDR2 YYREEE (reference sequence). The CDR3 extends over 14 amino acids. The trim removed 0 bases at V and 8 bases at J, leaving 3 bases unmatched. CDR3: CASSLEGDRGELFF. DNA of the CDR3: TGTGCCAGCAGCTTGGAAGGGGACAGGGGGGAGCTGTTTTTT.

The J gene is TRBJ1-2, the V gene TRBV3-1 (or the pseudogene TRBV3-2); D not resolved. The CDR3 spans 14 residues. Germline CDR1 is LGHDT and CDR2 is YNNKEL (reference sequence). The V end was cut by 5 bases, the J end by 7 bases, with 17 bases between. The DNA of the CDR3 is TGTGCCAGCAGCTCACAACCGTCCCTTGGTGGCTACACCTTC. Protein sequence: CASSSQPSLGGYTF.

V and J are TRBV6-6 and TRBJ2-3, with 11 bases matching TRBD2. CDR1 and CDR2 from the germline V gene are MNHNY and SVGAGI (reference sequence). CDR3 size: 15 residues. Germline trimming cut 6 bases from V and 1 base from J; bases unmatched to any gene: 3. DNA for the CDR3: TGTGCCAGCAGGATGGGACTAGCGGGCACAGATACGCAGTATTTT. Its translation: CASRMGLAGTDTQYF.

This sequence joins TRBV5-1 and TRBJ2-7; tentative D call: TRBD1 (6 bases). Germline V CDR1 and CDR2: SGHRS, YFSETQ. This CDR3 comprises 16 residues. V gave up 0 bases and J gave up 1 base, with 14 bases separating them. The CDR3 region is CASSLVMQGLSYEQYF. In DNA form, the CDR3 reads TGCGCCAGCAGCTTGGTAATGCAGGGGTTATCCTACGAGCAGTACTTC.

The chain is built from TRBV6-2 or TRBV6-3 and TRBJ2-4, with 7 bases matching TRBD1. J gave up 0 bases and V 5 bases, and 19 bases lay outside the gene matches. Germline CDR1 reads MNHEY; CDR2 reads SVGEGT. The CDR3 sequence is 20 residues long. The CDR3 DNA reads TGTGCCAGCAGTCTTGATCCGGGACAGTCGCAGGGGCTAGCCAAAAACATTCAGTACTTC. It encodes CASSLDPGQSQGLAKNIQYF.

J is TRBJ2-5 and V is TRBV5-4; a possible D gene is TRBD2 (5 bases). CDR1 and CDR2 from the germline V gene are SGHNT and YYREEE (reference sequence). The CDR3 runs to 14 residues. Deletions cut 5 bases from V and 1 base from J, with 12 bases between. The chain's CDR3 is CASRIDYTQETQYF. The CDR3 nucleotides are TGTGCCAGCAGAATAGACTACACCCAAGAGACCCAGTACTTC.